Listed here are 27 T cell receptor beta chains from one sample, sequenced in a study of control samples from healthy donors and cancer patients. The protocol was immunoSEQ multiplex PCR, while the TCRdb copy is restricted to in-frame clones and leaves out a portion. In the table there are approximately 40,000 clones, 92% of which are singletons. The sample comprised blood. Receptor source: a woman aged 45-65 years in good health.

This chain connects TRBV4-2 to TRBJ2-1; TRBD2 matches 10 bases. With 2 bases clipped from V and 0 bases from J, the junction kept 4 bases outside the gene matches. CDR3 length: 17 amino acids. Germline V lookup: CDR1 LGHNA, CDR2 YNFKEQ. The CDR3 loop is CASSQKAGGSSYNEQFF. CDR3 sequence (DNA): TGTGCCAGCAGCCAAAAAGCGGGGGGGAGCTCCTACAATGAGCAGTTCTTC.

The sample holds one count of this clone. The J gene is TRBJ2-5, the V gene TRBV12-3 or TRBV12-4, with 7 bases identical to TRBD1. The CDR3 covers 12 residues. Unmatched junction bases numbered 1, after V lost 5 bases and J lost 4 bases. DNA of the CDR3: TGTGCCAGCAGTCCAGGGGGAGAGACCCAGTACTTC. Protein sequence: CASSPGGETQYF.

V and J are TRBV7-2 and TRBJ1-1; no firm D call. The CDR3 sequence is 14 residues long. V gave up 2 bases and J gave up 5 bases, with 12 bases separating them. CDR1 and CDR2 from the germline V gene are SGHTA and FQGNSA. CDR3 region: CASSLQVLGTEAFF. CDR3 bases: TGTGCCAGCAGCTTACAGGTTCTCGGGACTGAAGCTTTCTTT.

V and J are TRBV3-1 (or the pseudogene TRBV3-2) and TRBJ2-6; D ambiguous. The germline V gene encodes CDR1 LGHDT and CDR2 YNNKEL (reference sequence). Trimming took 4 bases from V and 2 from J, leaving 9 bases between them. The CDR3 sequence is 15 residues long. The CDR3 DNA follows: TGTGCCAGCAGCCCAGAACTTCCTGGGGCCAACGTCCTGACTTTC. Its protein product is CASSPELPGANVLTF.

This chain connects TRBV11-3 to TRBJ2-5; D not certain. Germline V gene sequence: CDR1 SGHNT, CDR2 YENEEA. The germline V and J ends were trimmed by 2 bases and 2 bases, with 12 bases remaining between them. The CDR3 spans 15 residues. The CDR3 protein is CASSLPTFRQETQYF. DNA of the CDR3: TGTGCCAGCAGCTTACCCACATTCAGACAAGAGACCCAGTACTTC.

This rearrangement joins TRBV15 to TRBJ2-6, with no clear D. Germline V gene lookup returns CDR1 LNHNV and CDR2 YYDKDF (reference sequence). CDR3 length: 15 residues. With 6 bases removed from V and 0 bases from J, the gap between germline ends came to 9 bases. The CDR3 here is CATRLDLSGANVLTF. DNA for the CDR3: TGTGCCACCAGGTTGGACCTCTCTGGGGCCAACGTCCTGACTTTC.

The chain carries TRBV10-2 and TRBJ1-5, with D unclear. Germline-derived CDR1 and CDR2 are WSHSY and SAAADI. This CDR3 comprises 15 residues. V lost 6 bases and J lost 3, with 15 bases in between. CDR3 residues: CASREAGGFNQPQHF. The CDR3, as DNA: TGCGCCAGCAGAGAGGCGGGAGGGTTCAATCAGCCCCAGCATTTT.

The CDR3 spells CASSLKRTALSNQPQHF. For the CDR3, the DNA is TGTGCCAGCAGCCTAAAAAGGACCGCTCTTAGCAATCAGCCCCAGCATTTT. The V gene is TRBV5-6, the J gene TRBJ1-5; no reliable D call. Trimming stripped 4 bases from V and 0 bases from J, with 17 bases between. CDR1 is SGHDT, CDR2 YYEEEE, per germline. This CDR3 has 17 amino acids.

This clone was seen just once. The rearrangement links TRBV28 to TRBJ2-7; 8 nucleotides line up with TRBD1. In germline, CDR1 is MDHEN, CDR2 SYDVKM. The CDR3 is 14 amino acids. J lost 3 bases, V lost 6 bases, and 7 bases had no gene match. The DNA for the CDR3 is TGTGCCAGCAGGGACCGGGACAGGATCTACGAGCAGTACTTC. Amino acid sequence: CASRDRDRIYEQYF.

This chain joins TRBV5-4 and TRBJ2-7; the match to TRBD1 covers 8 bases. This CDR3 region has 15 residues. Germline loops: CDR1 SGHNT, CDR2 YYREEE (reference sequence). Trimming took 3 bases from V and 1 from J; bases not matched to a gene: 6. The chain's CDR3 is CASSSGQGLSYEQYF. The CDR3 DNA follows: TGTGCCAGCAGCTCCGGACAGGGTTTATCCTACGAGCAGTACTTC.

The chain carries TRBV19 and TRBJ2-5, with D tentatively TRBD2 (5 bases). This CDR3 is 13 amino acids long. CDR1 is LNHDA and CDR2 is SQIVND in the germline V gene (reference sequence). V was pared by 8 bases and J by 2 bases, with 12 bases between. The CDR3 DNA reads TGTGCCAGTCGGAGGTCGCCTCAAGAGACCCAGTACTTC. This codes for CASRRSPQETQYF.

The CDR3 sequence is CASSSGLAGGHETQYF. The CDR3 region has the DNA TGTGCCAGCAGTTCTGGACTAGCGGGGGGGCATGAGACCCAGTACTTC. The chain is built from TRBV27 and TRBJ2-5; 15 bases match TRBD2. This CDR3 has 16 residues. J was trimmed by 5 bases and V by 4 bases; bases with no gene match: 5. Germline CDR1 MNHEY, CDR2 SMNVEV (reference sequence).

V gene TRBV7-9 combines with J gene TRBJ1-1; D ambiguous. CDR1 SEHNR and CDR2 FQNEAQ come from the germline V gene (reference sequence). CDR3 length: 13 amino acids. Trimming pared 8 bases from V and 0 bases from J, leaving 10 bases between. The CDR3 loop reads CASLGQMNTEAFF. DNA of the CDR3: TGTGCCAGCTTAGGGCAGATGAACACTGAAGCTTTCTTT.

This chain's CDR3 is CASSLGDRAGTEAFF. The CDR3 region has the DNA TGCGCCAGCAGCTTGGGGGACAGGGCAGGCACTGAAGCTTTCTTT. V usage is TRBV5-1 and J usage is TRBJ1-1, with 9 bases lining up with TRBD1. CDR3 length: 15 amino acids. V shed 0 bases, J shed 4 bases, and the junction held 4 bases outside the gene matches. The V gene's germline CDR1 is SGHRS and CDR2 YFSETQ.

The chain couples TRBV15 to TRBJ2-7; D remains unclear. The germline V and J ends were trimmed by 1 base and 3 bases, with 10 bases remaining between them. Germline V gives CDR1 LNHNV, CDR2 YYDKDF (reference sequence). The CDR3 covers 14 residues. This CDR3 is CATSRGRRSYEQYF. The CDR3 coding sequence is TGTGCCACCAGCAGAGGTAGGCGCAGCTACGAGCAGTACTTC.

The chain couples TRBV5-1 to TRBJ2-1; 9 bases line up with TRBD2. CDR3 size: 15 residues. Germline V gene lookup returns CDR1 SGHRS and CDR2 YFSETQ. With V trimmed by 9 bases and J by 6 bases, 13 bases remained unmatched. In nucleotides, the CDR3 is TGCGCCACCAACCCGCGGGGGGGCCCGAGCAATGAGCAGTTCTTC. Translation gives CATNPRGGPSNEQFF.

The sample holds one count of this clone. V is TRBV14 and J is TRBJ1-2, with D possibly TRBD1 on 5 matching bases. The CDR3 contains 14 residues. CDR1 and CDR2 from the germline V gene are SGHDN and FVKESK. V dropped 0 bases and J dropped 6 bases, with 11 bases sitting between them. The CDR3 loop reads CASSQDFGGDGYTF. CDR3 bases: TGTGCCAGCAGCCAAGATTTCGGGGGTGATGGCTACACCTTC.

The V and J genes are TRBV6-5 and TRBJ1-5, with 8 bases aligning to TRBD1. Germline V gives CDR1 MNHEY, CDR2 SVGAGI. The ends lost 7 bases at V and 6 bases at J; junction bases unmatched: 8. The CDR3 has 14 residues. CDR3 residues: CASKVGTGSQPQHF. The DNA of the CDR3 is TGTGCCAGCAAGGTCGGGACAGGTTCTCAGCCCCAGCATTTT.

This chain connects TRBV6-2 or TRBV6-3 to TRBJ1-5; 7 bases are a match to TRBD1. After removal of 5 bases from V and 7 bases from J, the junction contained 8 bases not matched to a gene. This CDR3 is 14 amino acids long. Germline V gives CDR1 MNHEY, CDR2 SVGEGT. This chain's CDR3 is CASSMGQGGQPQHF. The CDR3 DNA is TGTGCCAGCAGTATGGGACAAGGGGGCCAGCCCCAGCATTTT.

This chain connects TRBV30 to TRBJ1-5, with D perhaps matching TRBD1 (5 bases). The CDR3 has 14 residues. V dropped 2 bases and J dropped 6 bases, with 14 bases sitting between them. Per germline, CDR1 GTSNPN and CDR2 SVGIG (reference sequence). The CDR3 spells CAWSPVGAVQPQHF. DNA of the CDR3: TGTGCCTGGAGTCCGGTCGGGGCGGTTCAGCCCCAGCATTTT.

The chain has TRBV4-3 and TRBJ1-2, with 7 nucleotides matching TRBD1. The CDR3 runs 17 residues. Germline V lookup: CDR1 LGHNA, CDR2 YSLEER. The V gene end was trimmed by 0 bases and the J gene end by 4 bases; junction bases not matched to a gene: 11. CDR3 sequence reads: CASSQDGTAHSLYGYTF. In DNA, the CDR3 is TGCGCCAGCAGCCAAGACGGGACAGCCCATTCTCTCTATGGCTACACCTTC.

This rearrangement joins TRBV11-2 to TRBJ2-1; D may match TRBD1 or TRBD2 (5 bases each). Trimming cost V 0 bases and J 8 bases, with 20 bases left between them. The CDR3 is made up of 17 amino acids. Germline lookup yields CDR1 SGHAT and CDR2 FQNNGV. The CDR3 is CASSLDPGDPLWYEQFF. CDR3 bases: TGTGCCAGCAGCTTAGACCCCGGGGACCCTCTTTGGTATGAGCAGTTCTTC.

This clone was counted a single time. The chain combines TRBV5-8 with TRBJ1-4; TRBD1 matches at 9 bases. V trimming: 0 bases; J trimming: 6 bases; junction bases outside the gene matches: 3. The CDR3 is 15 residues long. Germline V gives CDR1 SGHTS, CDR2 YDEGEE. The CDR3 is CASSLEGTGYEKLFF. CDR3 bases: TGTGCCAGCAGCTTGGAGGGGACAGGGTATGAAAAACTGTTTTTT.

The rearrangement links TRBV5-6 to TRBJ1-1; no definite D call. V dropped 4 bases and J dropped 5 bases, with 6 bases sitting between them. Per the germline V gene, CDR1 is SGHDT and CDR2 is YYEEEE. The CDR3 is made up of 11 amino acids. The CDR3 reads CASSIQTEAFF. The DNA of the CDR3 is TGTGCCAGCAGCATACAAACTGAAGCTTTCTTT. The entire variable domain, with the rest obtained from reference TRBV5-6 and TRBJ1-1, is as follows: DAGVTQSPTHLIKTRGQQVTLRCSPKSGHDTVSWYQQALGQGPQFIFQYYEEEERQRGNFPDRFSGHQFPNYSSELNVNALLLGDSALYLCASSIQTEAFFGQGTRLTVV.

The chain carries TRBV2 and TRBJ1-1; a possible D gene is TRBD1 (6 bases). The CDR3 has 15 residues. Trimming stripped 0 bases from V and 1 base from J, with 9 bases between. The germline gives CDR1 SNHLY, CDR2 FYNNEI. In nucleotides, the CDR3 is TGTGCCAGCAGTGAAGCACGGGGGGCGAACACTGAAGCTTTCTTT. It codes for CASSEARGANTEAFF.

This rearrangement joins TRBV9 to TRBJ2-1, with 14 nucleotides matching TRBD2. V shed 4 bases and J 8 bases; nucleotides not matched to a gene: 8. This CDR3 is 16 amino acids long. Germline loops: CDR1 SGDLS, CDR2 YYNGEE. The CDR3 sequence is CASSPGTSGGVYEQFF. Here the CDR3 DNA reads TGTGCCAGCAGCCCCGGGACTAGCGGGGGTGTATATGAGCAGTTCTTC.

This rearrangement joins TRBV6-5 to TRBJ1-6; possible D gene TRBD1, 5 bases. There are 15 residues in the CDR3. Trimming took 7 bases from V and 7 from J, leaving 17 bases between them. Germline lookup yields CDR1 MNHEY and CDR2 SVGAGI. CDR3 bases: TGTGCCAGCACTCCCCGGGGGGATCGCAATTCACCCCTCCACTTT. This sequence encodes CASTPRGDRNSPLHF.